A single sample gave rise to the 28 T cell receptor beta chains below, sequenced in a study of T cell responses to AZD1222 COVID-19 vaccine. TCRdb's table, derived via immunoSEQ multiplex PCR, lists solely in-frame clones and lacks some. The profile covers about 190,000 clones, with approximately 94% appearing a single time and roughly 10% taken by the ten largest. Sequencing used peripheral blood, obtained on day 0 of AZD1222 vaccination. These receptors came from an adult in good health.

The chain has TRBV28 and TRBJ1-1; 7 bases are shared with TRBD1. From germline, CDR1 is MDHEN and CDR2 SYDVKM. The CDR3 loop spans 14 amino acids. Trimming removed 8 bases from V and 2 bases from J; junction bases left unmatched: 8. The CDR3, as DNA: TGTGCCAGCCGGCCAGGGGGGATCAACACTGAAGCTTTCTTT. It is translated as CASRPGGINTEAFF.

The chain combines TRBV3-1 (or the pseudogene TRBV3-2) with TRBJ2-5; 9 bases are shared with TRBD2. CDR3 size: 14 residues. Germline CDR1 reads LGHDT; CDR2 reads YNNKEL (reference sequence). The V gene end was trimmed by 7 bases and the J gene end by 4 bases; junction bases not matched to a gene: 7. CDR3 bases: TGTGCCAGCACTAGCGGGATTGGGGGAGAGACCCAGTACTTC. This gives the protein CASTSGIGGETQYF.

The chain carries TRBV11-2 and TRBJ2-7; perhaps TRBD2 as D (5 bases). The CDR3 has 13 residues. The V end was cut by 2 bases, the J end by 4 bases, with 9 bases between. Germline CDR1 reads SGHAT; CDR2 reads FQNNGV. The CDR3 is CASSLIRGYEQYF. For the CDR3, the DNA is TGTGCCAGCAGCTTAATTCGGGGATACGAGCAGTACTTC.

V gene TRBV25-1 combines with J gene TRBJ1-1; TRBD1 matches 7 bases. Germline V gene lookup returns CDR1 MGHDK and CDR2 SYGVNS. The CDR3 extends over 14 amino acids. V shed 4 bases and J 3 bases; nucleotides not matched to a gene: 5. CDR3 bases: TGTGCCAGCAGTGTTAAGGGGGCGCACACTGAAGCTTTCTTT. Amino acid sequence: CASSVKGAHTEAFF.

The rearrangement joins TRBV25-1 to TRBJ2-1, with a possible D match to TRBD2 (6 bases). Germline V gives CDR1 MGHDK, CDR2 SYGVNS. The V and J ends lost 4 bases and 8 bases respectively, with 15 bases between them. The CDR3 runs 14 residues. CDR3 sequence reads: CASSVRAGVDEQFF. The CDR3 DNA follows: TGTGCCAGCAGTGTCAGAGCGGGCGTCGATGAGCAGTTCTTC.

This clone was detected once. CDR3 nucleotides: TGTGCCAGCAGTCCAGGGTCCCCTCCCTACGAGCAGTACTTC. It is translated as CASSPGSPPYEQYF. J is TRBJ2-7 and V is TRBV27; D possibly corresponds to TRBD1 (5 bases). Trimming left V 5 bases short and J 2 bases short, with 13 bases between. Germline CDR1 is MNHEY and CDR2 is SMNVEV (reference sequence). The CDR3 runs to 14 residues.

For this clone: The sample contains more than one DNA sequence encoding this CDR3. The chain uses TRBV5-1 and TRBJ1-3; D unclear. Germline lookup yields CDR1 SGHRS and CDR2 YFSETQ. This CDR3 comprises 12 residues. V lost 2 bases and J lost 3, with 3 bases in between. Here the CDR3 DNA reads TGCGCCAGCAGCTTAGGTGGAAACACCATATATTTT. It encodes CASSLGGNTIYF.

The chain combines TRBV30 with TRBJ1-1, with D possibly being TRBD1 (6 bases). Trimming pared 2 bases from V and 0 bases from J, leaving 10 bases between. CDR1 is GTSNPN, CDR2 SVGIG, per germline (reference sequence). CDR3 length equals 14 residues. CDR3 protein: CAWSFGQLNTEAFF. The CDR3 DNA sequence: TGTGCCTGGAGTTTTGGACAGTTGAACACTGAAGCTTTCTTT.

The rearrangement joins TRBV30 to TRBJ2-7; 10 bases map to TRBD1. The CDR3 covers 17 residues. V gave up 0 bases and J gave up 2 bases; unmatched junction bases: 10. The germline V gene encodes CDR1 GTSNPN and CDR2 SVGIG (reference sequence). The CDR3 spells CAWSVISRTGGPYEQYF. Written as DNA, the CDR3 is TGTGCCTGGAGTGTAATATCGCGGACAGGGGGTCCCTACGAGCAGTACTTC. Full variable domain (outside the CDR3, taken from reference TRBV30 and TRBJ2-7): SQTIHQWPATLVQPVGSPLSLECTVEGTSNPNLYWYRQAAGRGLQLLFYSVGIGQISSEVPQNLSASRPQDRQFILSSKKLLLSDSGFYLCAWSVISRTGGPYEQYFGPGTRLTVT.

The chain joins TRBV28 to TRBJ2-7; maybe TRBD2 (6 bases). CDR3 length: 16 residues. The germline V and J ends were trimmed by 2 bases and 3 bases, with 17 bases remaining between them. Germline V gives CDR1 MDHEN, CDR2 SYDVKM. CDR3 loop: CASSLPLGREHYEQYF. Written as DNA, the CDR3 is TGTGCCAGCAGTTTACCCCTCGGGCGGGAACACTACGAGCAGTACTTC.

This chain joins TRBV5-4 and TRBJ1-6; the match to TRBD1 covers 11 bases. There are 15 residues in the CDR3. Unmatched junction bases numbered 6, after V lost 3 bases and J lost 10 bases. Germline V gene sequence: CDR1 SGHNT, CDR2 YYREEE (reference sequence). The CDR3 DNA follows: TGTGCCAGCAGCTCCCGGACAGGGGGCCTGTCACCCCTCCACTTT. Its translation is CASSSRTGGLSPLHF.

The chain joins TRBV20-1 to TRBJ2-5, with D uncertain. Trimming cost V 3 bases and J 5 bases, with 10 bases left between them. The CDR3 runs 12 residues. In germline, CDR1 is DFQATT, CDR2 SNEGSKA (reference sequence). CDR3 sequence reads: CSASGFWETQYF. The CDR3 coding sequence is TGCAGTGCTAGTGGGTTCTGGGAGACCCAGTACTTC.

The V gene is TRBV6-2 or TRBV6-3, the J gene TRBJ1-5; maybe TRBD1 (5 bases). Germline CDR1 MNHEY, CDR2 SVGEGT. The CDR3 has 16 amino acids. The germline V and J ends were trimmed by 6 bases and 6 bases, with 21 bases remaining between them. The CDR3 sequence: CASSHDEAQGGQPQHF. The CDR3 DNA sequence: TGTGCCAGCAGCCACGACGAGGCTCAGGGCGGTCAGCCCCAGCATTTT.

The chain uses TRBV7-2 and TRBJ2-1, with D possibly matching TRBD1 (6 bases). This CDR3 region has 12 residues. Germline values: CDR1 SGHTA, CDR2 FQGNSA. The V and J ends lost 1 base and 15 bases respectively, with 13 bases between them. The CDR3 sequence: CASSLVTQGWFF. In DNA, the CDR3 is TGTGCCAGCAGCTTAGTGACGCAGGGGTGGTTCTTC.

V gene TRBV29-1 combines with J gene TRBJ1-1; tentatively, D is TRBD1 (5 bases). CDR3 length equals 13 residues. Germline V CDR1 and CDR2: SQVTM, ANQGSEA. The CDR3 bases are TGCAACGTATGGGACCGAGGAAACACTGAAGCTTTCTTT. It translates to CNVWDRGNTEAFF.

V and J are TRBV6-4 and TRBJ2-1; TRBD2 matches at 10 bases. With V trimmed by 4 bases and J by 8 bases, 8 bases remained unmatched. The CDR3 contains 15 residues. CDR1 and CDR2 from the germline V gene are MRHNA and SNTAGT. The chain's CDR3 is CASSVAGGGEHEQFF. CDR3 bases: TGTGCCAGCAGTGTAGCGGGAGGAGGTGAGCATGAGCAGTTCTTC.

The rearrangement uses TRBV6-4 and TRBJ2-3, with TRBD2 matching over 8 bases. Unmatched junction bases numbered 5, after V lost 4 bases and J lost 2 bases. Germline-derived CDR1 and CDR2 are MRHNA and SNTAGT. This CDR3 is built from 15 residues. For the CDR3, the DNA is TGTGCCAGCAGTGTCGATAGCGGGACCACAGATACGCAGTATTTT. Protein product: CASSVDSGTTDTQYF.

The chain has TRBV11-2 and TRBJ2-7; D is perhaps TRBD1 (5 bases). The CDR3 runs to 12 residues. Deletions cut 7 bases from V and 4 bases from J, with 11 bases between. Germline V CDR1 and CDR2: SGHAT, FQNNGV. The CDR3 DNA is TGTGCCAGCACCATGCAGGGATACGAGCAGTACTTC. Protein: CASTMQGYEQYF.

This clone was observed a handful of times. J is TRBJ2-7 and V is TRBV9, with 7 positions matching TRBD2. With 0 bases clipped from V and 3 bases from J, the junction kept 6 bases outside the gene matches. This CDR3 has 15 amino acids. Germline V gene lookup returns CDR1 SGDLS and CDR2 YYNGEE. The CDR3 region is CASSVAFTSDYEQYF. In DNA form, the CDR3 reads TGTGCCAGCAGCGTAGCTTTCACTAGCGACTACGAGCAGTACTTC.

The genes are TRBV28 and TRBJ2-7, with 9 bases fitting TRBD1. V gave up 3 bases and J gave up 6 bases; unmatched junction bases: 6. This CDR3 spans 14 amino acids. In germline, CDR1 is MDHEN, CDR2 SYDVKM. The CDR3 bases are TGTGCCAGCAGTTTCGGGACAGGGTCTCTCGAGCAGTACTTC. It codes for CASSFGTGSLEQYF.

DNA for the CDR3: TGTGCCAGCGCCCCAGGGGCAGGGGGCGAGAACACCGGGGAGCTGTTTTTT. Its protein is CASAPGAGGENTGELFF. The rearrangement joins TRBV7-3 to TRBJ2-2; TRBD1 matches at 8 bases. Germline CDR1 reads SGHTA; CDR2 reads FQGTGA. The CDR3 consists of 17 residues. V shed 8 bases, J shed 1 base, and the junction held 12 bases outside the gene matches.

This chain links TRBV19 with TRBJ1-1, with D uncertain. CDR3 length: 14 amino acids. V lost 5 bases, J lost 1 base, and 11 bases lay in between. The germline CDR1 and CDR2 sequences are LNHDA and SQIVND (reference sequence). The CDR3 sequence is CASSQRTENTEAFF. The CDR3 nucleotides are TGTGCCAGTAGTCAAAGGACGGAGAACACTGAAGCTTTCTTT.

The chain employs TRBV7-6 and TRBJ1-4, with D unclear. The germline V and J ends were trimmed by 5 bases and 4 bases, with 14 bases remaining between them. The CDR3 runs to 15 residues. Germline V lookup: CDR1 SGHVS, CDR2 FNYEAQ. The chain's CDR3 is CASSAGRAVNEKLFF. The CDR3, as DNA: TGTGCCAGCAGCGCGGGGAGGGCCGTTAATGAAAAACTGTTTTTT.

The V gene is TRBV5-3, the J gene TRBJ2-5; D not certain. TRBV5-3 is recorded as an ORF, its role being uncertain. Trimming took off 0 bases at V and 7 bases at J, with 13 bases between the two ends. The CDR3 length is 14 residues. CDR3 residues: CARSLEQAGGTQYF. The CDR3 nucleotides read TGTGCCAGAAGCTTGGAGCAGGCCGGTGGGACCCAGTACTTC.

J is TRBJ2-7 and V is TRBV7-8, with a tentative D call TRBD2 (6 bases). Trimming left V 5 bases short and J 1 base short, with 18 bases between. Germline V gene lookup returns CDR1 SGHVS and CDR2 FQNEAQ. The CDR3 loop spans 16 amino acids. The CDR3 DNA follows: TGTGCCAGCAGCCGGGGTGGGACGGGACTGTCCTACGAGCAGTACTTC. As protein: CASSRGGTGLSYEQYF. The variable domain in full, completed from reference TRBV7-8 and TRBJ2-7, reads GAGVSQSPRYKVAKRGQDVALRCDPISGHVSLFWYQQALGQGPEFLTYFQNEAQLDKSGLPSDRFFAERPEGSVSTLKIQRTQQEDSAVYLCASSRGGTGLSYEQYFGPGTRLTVT.

The rearrangement joins TRBV27 to TRBJ2-1; 8 bases agree with TRBD1. The CDR3 contains 16 residues. The junction had 13 bases not matched to a gene; V was cut back by 6 bases and J by 6 bases. Per germline, CDR1 MNHEY and CDR2 SMNVEV (reference sequence). The CDR3 DNA follows: TGTGCCAGCAGAGTTAGGATCCAGGGGGCGGCCAATGAGCAGTTCTTC. It is translated as CASRVRIQGAANEQFF.

This chain joins TRBV27 and TRBJ1-2; a possible D gene is TRBD1 (6 bases). Trimming took off 0 bases at V and 3 bases at J, with 14 bases between the two ends. The length of the CDR3 is 16 residues. CDR1 is MNHEY and CDR2 is SMNVEV in the germline V gene (reference sequence). CDR3 coding DNA: TGTGCCAGCAGTTTATCGTTCCACAGGGCGGACTATGGCTACACCTTC. It translates to CASSLSFHRADYGYTF.

CDR3 bases: TGTGCCAGCAGCCAAGGGTCGGGCAGGGATGGGGAGCAGTACTTC. It codes for CASSQGSGRDGEQYF. This rearrangement joins TRBV7-8 to TRBJ2-7; a possible D gene is TRBD1 (5 bases). Deletions cut 5 bases from V and 7 bases from J, with 21 bases between. Germline CDR1 is SGHVS and CDR2 is FQNEAQ. The CDR3 totals 15 residues. Based on the CDR3 plus reference TRBV7-8 and TRBJ2-7, the full variable domain is GAGVSQSPRYKVAKRGQDVALRCDPISGHVSLFWYQQALGQGPEFLTYFQNEAQLDKSGLPSDRFFAERPEGSVSTLKIQRTQQEDSAVYLCASSQGSGRDGEQYFGPGTRLTVT.